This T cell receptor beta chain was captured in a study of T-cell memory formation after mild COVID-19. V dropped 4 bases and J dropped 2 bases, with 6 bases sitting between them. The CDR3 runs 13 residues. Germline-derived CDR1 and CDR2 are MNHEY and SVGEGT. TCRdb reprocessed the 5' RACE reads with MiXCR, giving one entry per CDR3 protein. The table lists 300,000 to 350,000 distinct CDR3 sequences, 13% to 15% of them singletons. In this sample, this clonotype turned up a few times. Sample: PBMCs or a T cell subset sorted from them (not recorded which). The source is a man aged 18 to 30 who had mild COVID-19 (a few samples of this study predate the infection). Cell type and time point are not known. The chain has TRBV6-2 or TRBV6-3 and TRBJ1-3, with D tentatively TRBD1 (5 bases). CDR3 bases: TGTGCCAGCAGTTCGGGGGCTGGAAACACCATATATTTT. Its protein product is CASSSGAGNTIYF.